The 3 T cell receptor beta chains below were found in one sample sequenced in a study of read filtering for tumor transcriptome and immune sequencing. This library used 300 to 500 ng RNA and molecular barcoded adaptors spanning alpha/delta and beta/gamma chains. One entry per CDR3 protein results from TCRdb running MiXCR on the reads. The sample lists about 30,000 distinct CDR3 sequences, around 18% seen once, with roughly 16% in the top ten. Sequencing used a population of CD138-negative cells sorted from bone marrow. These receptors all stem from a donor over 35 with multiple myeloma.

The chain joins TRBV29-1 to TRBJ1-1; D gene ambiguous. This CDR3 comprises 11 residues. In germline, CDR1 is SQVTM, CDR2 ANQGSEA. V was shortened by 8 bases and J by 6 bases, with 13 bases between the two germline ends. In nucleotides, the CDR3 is TGCAGCTGCTTCGGCCTGGCTGAAGCTTTCTTT. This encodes CSCFGLAEAFF.

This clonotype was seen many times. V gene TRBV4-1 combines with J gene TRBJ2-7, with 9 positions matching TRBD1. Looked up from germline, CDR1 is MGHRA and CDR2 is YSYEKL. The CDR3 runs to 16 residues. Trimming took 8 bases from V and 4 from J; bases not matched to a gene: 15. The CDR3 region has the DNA TGCGCCAGCGGTCAGGGGGCGGGACAGGGAAGGTACGAGCAGTACTTC. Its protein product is CASGQGAGQGRYEQYF.

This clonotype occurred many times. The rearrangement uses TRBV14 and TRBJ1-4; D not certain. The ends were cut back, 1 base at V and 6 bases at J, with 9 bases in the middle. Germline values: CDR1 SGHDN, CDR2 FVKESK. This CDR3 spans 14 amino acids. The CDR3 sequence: CASSQVFQDEKLFF. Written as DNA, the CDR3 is TGTGCCAGCAGCCAAGTCTTTCAGGATGAAAAACTGTTTTTT.